One and the same sample provided the 26 T cell receptor beta chains below, sequenced in a study of identical twins listed by TCRdb under 2016. Preparation of the library involved 5' RACE. These reads were obtained on an Illumina HiSeq 2000. TCRdb redid the processing of the public reads, applying fastp at Q25 and MiXCR, and retained in-frame beta chains. Records with the same CDR3 protein are collapsed into one entry carrying the most frequent genes and DNA. This sample has 500,000 or so distinct CDR3 sequences in its table, and 14% of those were observed once. Clones ranked in the top ten supply around 0.48% of the sample. These records were also assigned to another study, of yellow fever vaccine responses in identical twins.

The specimen sequenced was CD4+ T cells sorted from blood. These receptors originate from a woman between 18 and 30 years old in good health.

This clonotype came up many times. V gene TRBV5-6 combines with J gene TRBJ2-5; tentative D call: TRBD2 (6 bases). The CDR3 has 13 residues. The germline V gene encodes CDR1 SGHDT and CDR2 YYEEEE. The V gene lost 4 bases and the J gene lost 5 bases, with 12 bases spanning the gap. The CDR3 sequence is CASSGGEGETQYF. CDR3 coding DNA: TGTGCCAGCAGCGGAGGGGAAGGGGAGACCCAGTACTTC.

In the case of this clonotype: The junction and the germline gene differ at one end; a read error may be behind it. The V call is TRBV12-3 or TRBV12-4, the J call TRBJ2-1; 11 bases map to TRBD2. The CDR3 loop spans 19 amino acids. This CDR3 reads CTSSLGPLAGGLVWNEQFF. The CDR3 region has the DNA TGTACCAGCAGTTTAGGACCTCTAGCGGGAGGACTAGTTTGGAATGAGCAGTTCTTC.

This clonotype was recorded many times. This chain's CDR3 is CSASRNQETQYF. In DNA form, the CDR3 reads TGCAGTGCTAGTCGGAATCAAGAGACCCAGTACTTC. V and J are TRBV20-1 and TRBJ2-5; D is ambiguous. Trimming removed 3 bases from V and 2 bases from J, with 7 bases in between. This CDR3 has 12 amino acids. Looked up from germline, CDR1 is DFQATT and CDR2 is SNEGSKA (reference sequence).

This clonotype was seen more than once but under ten times. The CDR3 region has the DNA TGTGCCAGCTCACCAACACAACACACCGGGGAGCTGTTTTTT. Its translation: CASSPTQHTGELFF. The chain is built from TRBV18 and TRBJ2-2; D is unclear. Trimming stripped 2 bases from V and 3 bases from J, with 7 bases between. The CDR3 totals 14 residues. CDR1 is KGHSH, CDR2 LQKENI, per germline.

The genes are TRBV9 and TRBJ1-2; 7 bases are shared with TRBD1. Germline V lookup: CDR1 SGDLS, CDR2 YYNGEE. J lost 8 bases, V lost 0 bases, and 10 bases had no gene match. The CDR3 is 15 amino acids. Here the CDR3 reads CASSVAPRGTSGYTF. In DNA, the CDR3 is TGTGCCAGCAGCGTAGCCCCCAGGGGGACTAGCGGCTACACCTTC.

The V and J genes are TRBV11-2 and TRBJ1-4; D remains unclear. Trimming removed 2 bases at V and 0 bases at J, with 7 bases between. The germline gives CDR1 SGHAT, CDR2 FQNNGV. The CDR3 covers 15 residues. The CDR3 region has the DNA TGTGCCAGCAGCTTATCGTTCGCAACTAATGAAAAACTGTTTTTT. Its translation is CASSLSFATNEKLFF.

This clonotype was seen only a few times. This chain uses TRBV6-1 with TRBJ2-1; 12 nucleotides match TRBD2. This CDR3 contains 15 residues. V lost 4 bases, J lost 5 bases, and 3 bases stayed unmatched. The germline gives CDR1 MNHNS, CDR2 SASEGT. The CDR3 nucleotides read TGTGCCAGCAGTGTCCTAGCGGGAGGGCACAATGAGCAGTTCTTC. It specifies CASSVLAGGHNEQFF.

The chain employs TRBV28 and TRBJ2-1; tentative D call: TRBD2 (5 bases). The CDR3 is 16 amino acids. Trimming removed 6 bases from V and 4 bases from J, with 19 bases in between. Germline CDR1 reads MDHEN; CDR2 reads SYDVKM. CDR3 nucleotides: TGTGCCAGCAGCTCACTACGGAGCGGCTCATACAATGAGCAGTTCTTC. Its translation: CASSSLRSGSYNEQFF.

In this sample, this clonotype turned up a few times. The chain combines TRBV5-1 with TRBJ1-4; D gene unclear. CDR1 SGHRS and CDR2 YFSETQ come from the germline V gene. The ends were cut back, 0 bases at V and 5 bases at J, with 11 bases in the middle. The CDR3 sequence is 15 residues long. The DNA for the CDR3 is TGCGCCAGCAGCTTGGCGGGCGGATTCAATGAAAAACTGTTTTTT. Amino acid sequence: CASSLAGGFNEKLFF. Looking up the rest from reference TRBV5-1 and TRBJ1-4 gives the full variable domain: KAGVTQTPRYLIKTRGQQVTLSCSPISGHRSVSWYQQTPGQGLQFLFEYFSETQRNKGNFPGRFSGRQFSNSRSEMNVSTLELGDSALYLCASSLAGGFNEKLFFGSGTQLSVL.

The V and J genes are TRBV12-3 or TRBV12-4 and TRBJ2-7, with 7 bases matching TRBD2. J lost 7 bases, V lost 2 bases, and 5 bases had no gene match. The CDR3 has 13 amino acids. CDR3 residues: CASSLRGEGEQYF. The DNA of the CDR3 is TGTGCCAGCAGTTTACGGGGGGAAGGAGAGCAGTACTTC.

The chain carries TRBV13 and TRBJ2-7, with TRBD2 as a possible D gene (5 bases). CDR1 and CDR2 (germline): PRHDT, FYEKMQ (reference sequence). The CDR3 is 13 amino acids. Trimming pared 5 bases from V and 6 bases from J, leaving 14 bases between. The CDR3 region has the DNA TGTGCCAGCAGCCCCGGGAATTATGCCGAGCAGTACTTC. This sequence encodes CASSPGNYAEQYF.

This clonotype occurred a few times. In DNA form, the CDR3 reads TGTGCCAGCAGCCAAGATGGAGGGAATTCCTACAATGAGCAGTTCTTC. Translating it yields CASSQDGGNSYNEQFF. The chain uses TRBV3-1 and TRBJ2-1; D possibly corresponds to TRBD2 (6 bases). V was cut by 0 bases and J by 1 base, with 10 bases left in between. Germline-derived CDR1 and CDR2 are LGHDT and YNNKEL (reference sequence). The CDR3 runs to 16 residues.

The CDR3 region has the DNA TGTGCCAGCTCACCTCGGGTGACAGGGGACACTGAAGCTTTCTTT. Translating gives CASSPRVTGDTEAFF. The rearrangement uses TRBV18 and TRBJ1-1, with 8 bases matching TRBD1. V lost 3 bases to trimming and J lost 3 bases; unmatched junction nucleotides: 6. This CDR3 contains 15 residues. Germline V gene lookup returns CDR1 KGHSH and CDR2 LQKENI.

The sample holds many counts of this clonotype. V usage is TRBV29-1 and J usage is TRBJ2-3; D is unresolved. Between the trimmed V and J ends, which lost 2 bases and 1 base, there was a span of 13 bases. This CDR3 is 15 amino acids long. From germline, CDR1 is SQVTM and CDR2 ANQGSEA. In DNA, the CDR3 is TGCAGCGTTGAACATCCTCAGCGACGCACAGATACGCAGTATTTT. Protein product: CSVEHPQRRTDTQYF.

This clonotype was seen more than once but under ten times. The chain has TRBV12-3 or TRBV12-4 and TRBJ2-5, with 7 positions matching TRBD1. With 7 bases clipped from V and 1 base from J, the junction kept 12 bases outside the gene matches. This CDR3 is built from 16 residues. Here the CDR3 DNA reads TGTGCCAGCACGGTATCGTGGCAGGGGGTCCAAGAGACCCAGTACTTC. This encodes CASTVSWQGVQETQYF.

In this sample, this clonotype turned up a few times. V is TRBV6-5 and J is TRBJ2-7; TRBD1 matches 9 bases. The CDR3 loop spans 14 amino acids. Trimming removed 3 bases from V and 5 bases from J; junction bases left unmatched: 5. Germline values: CDR1 MNHEY, CDR2 SVGAGI. DNA of the CDR3: TGTGCCAGCAGTTATATGGACAGGGGCGACGAGCAGTACTTC. It specifies CASSYMDRGDEQYF.

This chain connects TRBV15 to TRBJ2-5; possibly TRBD1 for D (6 bases). V was pared by 4 bases and J by 1 base, with 7 bases between. Germline V gene sequence: CDR1 LNHNV, CDR2 YYDKDF (reference sequence). The CDR3 runs 13 residues. The CDR3 loop is CATSIRGQETQYF. DNA of the CDR3: TGTGCCACCAGCATCAGGGGCCAAGAGACCCAGTACTTC.

The chain employs TRBV5-1 and TRBJ2-5; a possible D gene is TRBD2 (6 bases). Per the germline V gene, CDR1 is SGHRS and CDR2 is YFSETQ. With 2 bases removed from V and 5 bases from J, the gap between germline ends came to 13 bases. This CDR3 contains 14 residues. The CDR3 loop reads CASSFAGMSETQYF. In nucleotides, the CDR3 is TGCGCCAGCAGCTTCGCGGGGATGAGTGAGACCCAGTACTTC.

This chain joins TRBV6-2 or TRBV6-3 and TRBJ2-7; perhaps TRBD1 as D (6 bases). V shed 8 bases and J shed 3 bases, with 17 bases lying between them. Germline V CDR1 and CDR2: MNHEY, SVGEGT. The CDR3 contains 14 residues. The CDR3 DNA is TGTGCCAGCCAAACCGACAGGATCGTCTACGAGCAGTACTTC. It codes for CASQTDRIVYEQYF.

In the case of this clonotype: The conserved closing phenylalanine or tryptophan is absent in this CDR3, likely reflecting a read error. The chain employs TRBV12-3 or TRBV12-4 and TRBJ1-5; 7 bases align to TRBD1. J lost 6 bases, V lost 5 bases, and 10 bases had no gene match. The CDR3 is 15 residues long. CDR3 in DNA: TGTGCCAGCAGTCTAACCCGACAGGGCCTTCAGCCCCAGCATTAT. Translation: CASSLTRQGLQPQHY.

Many counts were recorded for this clonotype. The chain recombines TRBV3-1 with TRBJ1-1; 8 nucleotides match TRBD1. After removal of 4 bases from V and 7 bases from J, the junction contained 8 bases not matched to a gene. Germline values: CDR1 LGHDT, CDR2 YNNKEL (reference sequence). The CDR3 totals 14 residues. The CDR3 loop is CASSLPDREGEAFF. CDR3 nucleotides: TGTGCCAGCAGCCTCCCGGACAGGGAGGGTGAAGCTTTCTTT.

This clonotype was seen a handful of times. The chain carries TRBV5-1 and TRBJ2-1; 7 bases agree with TRBD1. There are 15 residues in the CDR3. Germline V lookup: CDR1 SGHRS, CDR2 YFSETQ. The junction had 12 bases not matched to a gene; V was cut back by 4 bases and J by 8 bases. CDR3 in DNA: TGCGCCAGCAGCGGGACAGTCCTTTCTAGGGATGAGCAGTTCTTC. This codes for CASSGTVLSRDEQFF.

The table lists this clonotype with many counts. This sequence joins TRBV15 and TRBJ2-1; TRBD2 matches at 9 bases. The CDR3 loop spans 17 amino acids. CDR1 is LNHNV, CDR2 YYDKDF, per germline (reference sequence). Trimming cost V 3 bases and J 9 bases; bases outside gene matches: 15. CDR3 coding DNA: TGTGCCACCAGCAGCCGCCCCCTAGCGGGATCTATCGGTGAGCAGTTCTTC. It is translated as CATSSRPLAGSIGEQFF.

This clonotype was observed a few times. The gene calls are TRBV3-1 and TRBJ2-7, with a tentative D call TRBD1 (5 bases). This CDR3 spans 13 amino acids. Per the germline V gene, CDR1 is LGHDT and CDR2 is YNNKEL (reference sequence). V was shortened by 1 base and J by 8 bases, with 12 bases between the two germline ends. This chain's CDR3 is CASSQGQQQKQYF. CDR3 bases: TGTGCCAGCAGCCAAGGACAGCAACAGAAGCAGTACTTC.

This clonotype occurred a few times. CDR3 residues: CSARRGSGRTEQFF. The CDR3 DNA reads TGCAGTGCTCGGAGGGGTAGCGGGAGGACTGAGCAGTTCTTC. The chain combines TRBV20-1 with TRBJ2-1; 10 bases agree with TRBD2. Trimming at V came to 5 bases and at J to 9 bases, leaving 10 bases not matched to a gene. Germline V lookup: CDR1 DFQATT, CDR2 SNEGSKA (reference sequence). The CDR3 sequence is 14 residues long.

The chain couples TRBV5-1 to TRBJ1-1; TRBD1 matches 7 bases. V shed 5 bases, J shed 1 base, and the junction held 5 bases outside the gene matches. The germline CDR1 and CDR2 sequences are SGHRS and YFSETQ. The CDR3 loop spans 14 amino acids. This CDR3 is CASRPGTENTEAFF. CDR3 DNA: TGCGCCAGCAGGCCCGGGACAGAGAACACTGAAGCTTTCTTT.